This T cell receptor beta chain was identified during a study of T cell responses to AZD1222 COVID-19 vaccine. General study findings and limits: Repertoires were collected only later (after the peak T cell response had occurred). Reports say nearly half of spike-specific TCRs go after unmutated variant regions. The donors showed a predominance of white British ancestry and of females, with possible underestimation of clonal diversity.

About this clone: Antigen unknown.

The analysis combined second doses at about 4 or about 12 weeks. Using immunoSEQ multiplex PCR, the repertoire was profiled, and TCRdb retains in-frame clones only, with some absent. The data show more than 65,000 clones, with 83% seen just once and more than 20% held by the top ten. Germline CDR1 is SGHVS and CDR2 is FQNEAQ. V gave up 2 bases and J gave up 8 bases; unmatched junction bases: 6. CDR3 length: 14 residues. The sample consisted of peripheral blood, taken 28 days after the second AZD1222 dose. The TCR sequence derives from an adult who received the AZD1222 COVID-19 vaccine. This chain links TRBV7-8 with TRBJ1-2; TRBD1 matches 9 bases. The CDR3 DNA sequence: TGTGCCAGCAGCTTATCTTACAGGGGGCAAGGCTACACCTTC. It translates to CASSLSYRGQGYTF.